The clone carrying this T cell receptor beta chain has just a few counts. Data came from immunoSEQ multiplex PCR; TCRdb stores just in-frame clones and leaves some out. The sample holds about 140,000 clones, approximately 94% seen once. The data belong to a study of control samples from healthy donors and cancer patients. The CDR3 consists of 15 residues. With 4 bases removed from V and 5 bases from J, the gap between germline ends came to 14 bases. Germline CDR1 and CDR2: MGHRA and YSYEKL. Specimen: blood. The source of this sequence is a man aged 40-49 years in good health. The chain joins TRBV4-1 to TRBJ1-4, with a possible D match to TRBD1 (6 bases). CDR3 nucleotide sequence: TGCGCCAGCAGCCCAACAGGACAGTCGAATGAAAAACTGTTTTTT. This translates into CASSPTGQSNEKLFF.